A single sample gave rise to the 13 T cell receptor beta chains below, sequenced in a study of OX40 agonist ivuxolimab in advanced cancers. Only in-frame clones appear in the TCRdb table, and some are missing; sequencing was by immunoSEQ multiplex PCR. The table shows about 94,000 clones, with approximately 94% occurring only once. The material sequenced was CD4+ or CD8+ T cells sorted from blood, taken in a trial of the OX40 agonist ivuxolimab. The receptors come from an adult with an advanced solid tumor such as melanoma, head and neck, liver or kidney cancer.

The CDR3 loop reads CASSLGTSFYNEQFF. CDR3 DNA: TGCGCCAGCAGCCTGGGGACTAGTTTCTACAATGAGCAGTTCTTC. This chain joins TRBV4-3 and TRBJ2-1; 8 bases are a match to TRBD2. The CDR3 extends over 15 amino acids. Germline CDR1 and CDR2: LGHNA and YSLEER. V shed 4 bases, J shed 3 bases, and the junction held 5 bases outside the gene matches.

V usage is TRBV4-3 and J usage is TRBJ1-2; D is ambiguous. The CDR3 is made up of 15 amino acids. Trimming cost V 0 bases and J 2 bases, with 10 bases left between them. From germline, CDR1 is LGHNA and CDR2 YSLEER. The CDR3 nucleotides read TGCGCCAGCAGCCAAGATCCGGAAGGGAACTATGGCTACACCTTC. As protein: CASSQDPEGNYGYTF.

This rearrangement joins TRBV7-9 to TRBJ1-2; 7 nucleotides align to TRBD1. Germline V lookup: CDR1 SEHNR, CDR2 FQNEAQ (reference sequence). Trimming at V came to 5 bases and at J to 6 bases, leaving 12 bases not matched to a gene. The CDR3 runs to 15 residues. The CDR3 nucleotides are TGTGCCAGCAGCATCAAACAGGGGATAAGCGATGGCTACACCTTC. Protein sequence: CASSIKQGISDGYTF.

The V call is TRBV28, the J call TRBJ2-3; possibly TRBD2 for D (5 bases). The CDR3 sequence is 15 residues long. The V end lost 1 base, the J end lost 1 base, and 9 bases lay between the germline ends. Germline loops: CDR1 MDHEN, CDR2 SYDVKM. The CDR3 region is CASSLSGVGTDTQYF. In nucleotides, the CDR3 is TGTGCCAGCAGTTTATCCGGGGTCGGCACAGATACGCAGTATTTT.

The CDR3 coding sequence is TGTGCCAGCAGCTTAGAGCGGGGGGGCGGGTACGAGCAGTACTTC. This encodes CASSLERGGGYEQYF. V gene TRBV7-2 combines with J gene TRBJ2-7; 10 nucleotides agree with TRBD2. This CDR3 is 15 amino acids long. J lost 4 bases, V lost 1 base, and 4 bases had no gene match. Germline-derived CDR1 and CDR2 are SGHTA and FQGNSA. Combining the CDR3 with reference TRBV7-2 and TRBJ2-7 gives the whole variable domain GAGVSQSPSNKVTEKGKDVELRCDPISGHTALYWYRQSLGQGLEFLIYFQGNSAPDKSGLPSDRFSAERTGGSVSTLTIQRTQQEDSAVYLCASSLERGGGYEQYFGPGTRLTVT.

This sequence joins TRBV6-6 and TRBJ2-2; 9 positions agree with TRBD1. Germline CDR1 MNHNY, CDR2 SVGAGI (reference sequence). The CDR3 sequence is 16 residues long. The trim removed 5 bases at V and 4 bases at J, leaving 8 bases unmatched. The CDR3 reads CASSTPGDRVTGELFF. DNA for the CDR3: TGTGCCAGCAGTACACCGGGGGACAGGGTCACCGGGGAGCTGTTTTTT.

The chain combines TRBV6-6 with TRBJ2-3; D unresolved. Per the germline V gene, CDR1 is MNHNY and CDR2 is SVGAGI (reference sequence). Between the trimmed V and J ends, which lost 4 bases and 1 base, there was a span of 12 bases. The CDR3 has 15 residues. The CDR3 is CASSSVGPRTDTQYF. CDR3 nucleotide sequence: TGTGCCAGCAGTTCCGTCGGGCCCCGCACAGATACGCAGTATTTT.

CDR3 bases: TGTGCCAGCAGTTTCCGACCGACTAACTATGGCTACACCTTC. This translates into CASSFRPTNYGYTF. The chain has TRBV28 and TRBJ1-2; D is unclear. V lost 3 bases, J lost 0 bases, and 8 bases lay in between. In germline, CDR1 is MDHEN, CDR2 SYDVKM. There are 14 residues in the CDR3.

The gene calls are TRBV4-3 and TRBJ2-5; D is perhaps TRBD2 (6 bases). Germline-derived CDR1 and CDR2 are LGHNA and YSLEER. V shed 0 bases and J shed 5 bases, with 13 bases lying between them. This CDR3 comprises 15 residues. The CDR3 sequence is CASSQDVGGWETQYF. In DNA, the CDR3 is TGCGCCAGCAGCCAAGATGTCGGGGGTTGGGAGACCCAGTACTTC.

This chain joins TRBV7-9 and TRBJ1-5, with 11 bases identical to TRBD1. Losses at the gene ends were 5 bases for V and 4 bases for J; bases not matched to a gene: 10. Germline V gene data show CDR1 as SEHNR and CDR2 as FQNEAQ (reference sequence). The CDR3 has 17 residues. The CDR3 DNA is TGTGCCAGCAGCCCTTCGCTGGGACAGGGGGGGAATCAGCCCCAGCATTTT. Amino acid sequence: CASSPSLGQGGNQPQHF.

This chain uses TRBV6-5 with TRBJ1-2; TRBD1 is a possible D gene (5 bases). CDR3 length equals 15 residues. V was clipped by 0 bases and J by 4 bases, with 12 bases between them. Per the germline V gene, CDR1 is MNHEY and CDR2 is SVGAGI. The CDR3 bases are TGTGCCAGCAGTTACTCGAGCATCCAGGGCTATGGCTACACCTTC. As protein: CASSYSSIQGYGYTF.

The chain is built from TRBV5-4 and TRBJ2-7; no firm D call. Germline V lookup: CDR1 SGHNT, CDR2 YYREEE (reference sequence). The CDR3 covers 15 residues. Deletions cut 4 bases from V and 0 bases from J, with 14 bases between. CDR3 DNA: TGTGCCAGCAGCCCCCGTGGTCCGAGCTCCTACGAGCAGTACTTC. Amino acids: CASSPRGPSSYEQYF.

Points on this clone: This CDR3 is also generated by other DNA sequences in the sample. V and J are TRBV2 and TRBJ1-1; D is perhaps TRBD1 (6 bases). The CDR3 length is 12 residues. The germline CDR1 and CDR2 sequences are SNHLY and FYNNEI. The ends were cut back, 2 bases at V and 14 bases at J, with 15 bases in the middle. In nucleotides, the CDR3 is TGTGCCAGCAGTGAATGGGCAGGGGAGGGGTTCTTT. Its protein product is CASSEWAGEGFF.